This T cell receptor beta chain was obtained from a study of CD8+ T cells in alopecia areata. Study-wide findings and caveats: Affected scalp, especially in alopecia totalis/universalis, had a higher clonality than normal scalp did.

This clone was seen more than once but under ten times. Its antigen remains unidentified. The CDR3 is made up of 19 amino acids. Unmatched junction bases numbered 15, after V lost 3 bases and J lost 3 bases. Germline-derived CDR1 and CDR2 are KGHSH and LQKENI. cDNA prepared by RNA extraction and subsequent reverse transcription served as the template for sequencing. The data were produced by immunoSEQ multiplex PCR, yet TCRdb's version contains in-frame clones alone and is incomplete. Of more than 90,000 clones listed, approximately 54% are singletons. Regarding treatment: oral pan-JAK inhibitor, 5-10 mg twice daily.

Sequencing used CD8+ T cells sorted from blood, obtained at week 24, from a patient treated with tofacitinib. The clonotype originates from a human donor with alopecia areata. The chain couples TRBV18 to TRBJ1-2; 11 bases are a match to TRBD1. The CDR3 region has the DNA TGTGCCAGCTCACCGGGACAGGGGGTTCCACATCATCTATACTATGGCTACACCTTC. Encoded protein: CASSPGQGVPHHLYYGYTF.